This T cell receptor beta chain is drawn from a study of cytomegalovirus exposure and HLA in healthy donors. Of note for this clone: What it recognizes is unknown.

Libraries were prepared by immunoSEQ multiplex PCR; TCRdb keeps only in-frame clonotypes and omits some of them. The table lists 150,000 or so clones, approximately 86% of them singletons, with 20% to 25% in the top ten. With V trimmed by 2 bases and J by 1 base, 4 bases remained unmatched. Germline-derived CDR1 and CDR2 are MGHDK and SYGVNS. The CDR3 has 15 amino acids. Study observations and caveats: Among the CMV-associated chains, three were confirmed in vitro as specific for CMV antigens. Using the classifier, cytomegalovirus status was reportedly diagnosed with high specificity and sensitivity. The study labeled 150 to 200 TCR beta chains cytomegalovirus-associated. First-cohort TCR clusters were later found to tend to co-occur in the 90 to 150 validation repertoires.

The specimen was PBMCs. The clonotype comes from a man in his late teens or twenties in good health and CMV-seropositive. This rearrangement joins TRBV25-1 to TRBJ2-5; 7 bases map to TRBD1. The CDR3 bases are TGTGCCAGCAGTGAACCGGGACAGATCCAAGAGACCCAGTACTTC. Protein: CASSEPGQIQETQYF.